The 17 T cell receptor beta chains listed next were all sequenced from one sample in a study of CXCR3-negative and CXCR3-positive naive CD8 T cells. The authors made the TRB cDNA libraries by 5' RACE using UMI labels. TCRdb derives one entry per CDR3 protein from the 5' RACE reads, leaving out DNA. The sample has some 150,000 distinct CDR3 sequences; the top ten hold about 0.3%. No cognate antigen is known for these TCRs. Study-wide results and caveats: Comparison of naive cells showed more hydrophobic TRB CDR3s in CXCR3-positive than in CXCR3-negative naive cells.

The sample taken for sequencing was naive CXCR3+ CD8+ T cells from blood. Subset described: CD45RO-CCR7+CD27+CD95- naive CD8+ T cells expressing CXCR3 (TNR3+). All receptors derive from a human donor in good health. Some clones in this sample may be carry-over from other donors' samples.

The chain joins TRBV29-1 to TRBJ2-7. Germline lookup yields CDR1 SQVTM and CDR2 ANQGSEA. This CDR3 is built from 11 residues. CDR3 sequence reads: CSVIVSYEQYF.

The chain is built from TRBV5-1 and TRBJ2-5; TCRdb reports TRBD2, a call that lacks DNA to check it against. The CDR3 loop spans 15 amino acids. Germline CDR1 is SGHRS and CDR2 is YFSETQ. This CDR3 reads CASSFRLAGGETQYF. Filled out from reference TRBV5-1 and TRBJ2-5, the complete variable domain reads KAGVTQTPRYLIKTRGQQVTLSCSPISGHRSVSWYQQTPGQGLQFLFEYFSETQRNKGNFPGRFSGRQFSNSRSEMNVSTLELGDSALYLCASSFRLAGGETQYFGPGTRLLVL.

CDR3 in amino acids: CASSPLKLAEAFF. This sequence joins TRBV12-3 or TRBV12-4 and TRBJ1-1. The CDR3 loop spans 13 amino acids.

The chain is built from TRBV6-6 and TRBJ2-5; TCRdb picks TRBD2, but there is no DNA to check that call. This CDR3 spans 12 amino acids. Germline V gene sequence: CDR1 MNHNY, CDR2 SVGAGI (reference sequence). CDR3 in amino acids: CATRRGEETQYF.

The J gene is TRBJ2-7, the V gene TRBV11-3. The CDR3 extends over 13 amino acids. Germline assignment: CDR1 SGHNT and CDR2 YENEEA. CDR3 sequence: CASSLGHNYEQYF.

The V call is TRBV29-1, the J call TRBJ2-1. This CDR3 region has 13 residues. Per germline, CDR1 SQVTM and CDR2 ANQGSEA. Here the CDR3 reads CSVLEAIYNEQFF.

V usage is TRBV15 and J usage is TRBJ2-5; TCRdb outputs TRBD1, but without DNA this stays unchecked. CDR1 LNHNV and CDR2 YYDKDF come from the germline V gene (reference sequence). This CDR3 is 16 amino acids long. This CDR3 is CATSRDEPGGRETQYF.

This chain uses TRBV12-5 with TRBJ2-7; TCRdb reports TRBD1, a call that lacks DNA to check it against. Germline V gene sequence: CDR1 LGHNT, CDR2 FRNRAP. This CDR3 region has 15 residues. CDR3 loop: CASEPQGTASYEQYF.

This rearrangement joins TRBV7-8 to TRBJ1-2; TCRdb outputs TRBD1, but without DNA this stays unchecked. Germline loops: CDR1 SGHVS, CDR2 FQNEAQ. This CDR3 has 15 amino acids. CDR3 amino acids: CASSLGSGGAYGYTF. The variable domain in full, with the rest retrieved from reference TRBV7-8 and TRBJ1-2, is GAGVSQSPRYKVAKRGQDVALRCDPISGHVSLFWYQQALGQGPEFLTYFQNEAQLDKSGLPSDRFFAERPEGSVSTLKIQRTQQEDSAVYLCASSLGSGGAYGYTFGSGTRLTVV.

The V and J genes are TRBV5-6 and TRBJ2-7; there is no DNA to check the TCRdb D call of TRBD2. Germline V gene sequence: CDR1 SGHDT, CDR2 YYEEEE. The CDR3 sequence is 14 residues long. This CDR3 is CASRPEREGPEQYF.

V usage is TRBV7-9 and J usage is TRBJ2-7. CDR1 is SEHNR, CDR2 FQNEAQ, per germline (reference sequence). This CDR3 has 14 amino acids. The CDR3 reads CASSLARMPYEQYF.

The J gene is TRBJ2-1, the V gene TRBV27; the D call from TCRdb, TRBD2, cannot be confirmed without DNA. The CDR3 contains 15 residues. Germline-derived CDR1 and CDR2 are MNHEY and SMNVEV (reference sequence). This CDR3 reads CASRDSGFSYNEQFF.

CDR3 residues: CASTRPGPQETQYF. V and J are TRBV7-9 and TRBJ2-5; TCRdb proposes TRBD1, but this gene call is untestable without DNA. CDR3 length equals 14 residues. CDR1 SEHNR and CDR2 FQNEAQ come from the germline V gene (reference sequence).

V usage is TRBV12-3 or TRBV12-4 and J usage is TRBJ1-1; TCRdb's D call of TRBD1 is untestable without DNA. CDR3 length equals 13 residues. This CDR3 is CASSLATGTIAFF.

J is TRBJ2-1 and V is TRBV7-2; TCRdb outputs TRBD1, but without DNA this stays unchecked. The CDR3 runs 12 residues. In germline, CDR1 is SGHTA, CDR2 FQGNSA. CDR3 protein: CASSFGGAEQFF.

V gene TRBV7-9 combines with J gene TRBJ1-5. CDR3 size: 14 residues. The V gene's germline CDR1 is SEHNR and CDR2 FQNEAQ (reference sequence). CDR3 protein: CASSPGTSNQPQHF.

V usage is TRBV28 and J usage is TRBJ2-1; TCRdb outputs TRBD1, but without DNA this stays unchecked. The germline gives CDR1 MDHEN, CDR2 SYDVKM. This CDR3 spans 14 amino acids. This CDR3 is CASKPGVIYNEQFF.